These 31 T cell receptor beta chains were sequenced from one sample in a study of Ad26.COV2.S vaccination and SARS-CoV-2 variants. TCRdb's table, derived via immunoSEQ multiplex PCR, lists solely in-frame clones and lacks some. The sample holds about 94,000 clones, 82% seen once. Sequenced material: peripheral blood, taken after recovery from COVID-19. These receptors originate from a human donor who had recovered from COVID-19.

The chain is built from TRBV24-1 and TRBJ2-3; 8 bases line up with TRBD1. Germline CDR1 and CDR2: KGHDR and SFDVKD. Trimming at V came to 0 bases and at J to 2 bases, leaving 3 bases not matched to a gene. This CDR3 has 16 amino acids. The CDR3, as DNA: TGTGCCACCAGTGATTTGGGGACAGGACTCACAGATACGCAGTATTTT. This gives the protein CATSDLGTGLTDTQYF.

This clone came up once. The V and J genes are TRBV6-5 and TRBJ1-2; D unresolved. The CDR3 spans 13 residues. V lost 6 bases and J 8 bases, leaving 16 bases between the germline ends. The germline V gene encodes CDR1 MNHEY and CDR2 SVGAGI. The chain's CDR3 is CASRYGNTDGYTF. CDR3 DNA: TGTGCCAGCAGGTACGGGAATACAGACGGCTACACCTTC.

In this sample, this clone turned up once. This chain joins TRBV5-6 and TRBJ2-3; D is possibly TRBD1 (6 bases). The CDR3 contains 16 residues. Germline CDR1 reads SGHDT; CDR2 reads YYEEEE. Trimming cost V 1 base and J 4 bases, with 16 bases left between them. The CDR3 nucleotides are TGTGCCAGCAGCTTGTTAGGGGGAGAAGGTTCAGATACGCAGTATTTT. Amino acid sequence: CASSLLGGEGSDTQYF.

This clone was observed a few times. J is TRBJ2-5 and V is TRBV27, with 10 bases fitting TRBD1. The CDR3 length is 15 residues. The germline V gene encodes CDR1 MNHEY and CDR2 SMNVEV (reference sequence). Trimming took 5 bases from V and 0 from J; bases not matched to a gene: 3. The DNA for the CDR3 is TGTGCCAGCAGTCCGGACAGGGGGTACCAAGAGACCCAGTACTTC. It specifies CASSPDRGYQETQYF.

The chain uses TRBV7-3 and TRBJ2-3; 10 nucleotides line up with TRBD2. CDR1 is SGHTA, CDR2 FQGTGA, per germline. The CDR3 has 15 amino acids. The V segment lost 6 bases and the J segment 0 bases; nucleotides outside the gene matches: 3. The CDR3 loop reads CASSRTSGSTDTQYF. CDR3 nucleotide sequence: TGTGCCAGCAGTCGGACTAGCGGTAGCACAGATACGCAGTATTTT.

The J gene is TRBJ2-5, the V gene TRBV29-1; TRBD1 agrees at 9 bases. Germline CDR1 is SQVTM and CDR2 is ANQGSEA. The CDR3 has 13 residues. V lost 7 bases and J lost 5; bases outside the gene matches: 8. CDR3 in amino acids: CSGSTGGGETQYF. In DNA, the CDR3 is TGCAGCGGATCTACAGGGGGCGGCGAGACCCAGTACTTC.

For the CDR3, the DNA is TGTGCCAGCAGTTACTCGAGCGGGACCTCCTACGAGCAGTACTTC. It specifies CASSYSSGTSYEQYF. This chain uses TRBV6-2 or TRBV6-3 with TRBJ2-7, with 7 bases lining up with TRBD2. The length of the CDR3 is 15 residues. Trimming at V came to 0 bases and at J to 0 bases, leaving 2 bases not matched to a gene. Germline loops: CDR1 MNHEY, CDR2 SVGEGT.

V usage is TRBV27 and J usage is TRBJ2-7, with TRBD1 matching over 10 bases. The trim removed 5 bases at V and 7 bases at J, leaving 5 bases unmatched. The CDR3 extends over 13 amino acids. CDR1 is MNHEY, CDR2 SMNVEV, per germline (reference sequence). CDR3 in DNA: TGTGCCAGCAGTCGGACAGGGGGATATGAGCAGTACTTC. It specifies CASSRTGGYEQYF.

V is TRBV6-5 and J is TRBJ1-1, with no clear D. The germline V gene encodes CDR1 MNHEY and CDR2 SVGAGI. The CDR3 contains 11 residues. V shed 6 bases and J shed 1 base, with 3 bases lying between them. In DNA form, the CDR3 reads TGTGCCAGCAGATCGAACACTGAAGCTTTCTTT. It encodes CASRSNTEAFF.

The rearrangement joins TRBV28 to TRBJ1-2, with D unclear. The V end lost 2 bases, the J end lost 0 bases, and 10 bases lay between the germline ends. Germline assignment: CDR1 MDHEN and CDR2 SYDVKM. CDR3 length: 15 amino acids. The CDR3 region is CASSLIGASNYGYTF. The CDR3 coding sequence is TGTGCCAGCAGTTTAATCGGAGCGTCTAACTATGGCTACACCTTC.

This chain connects TRBV7-9 to TRBJ2-2, with 9 nucleotides matching TRBD2. This CDR3 spans 16 amino acids. Germline V gene lookup returns CDR1 SEHNR and CDR2 FQNEAQ (reference sequence). Unmatched junction bases numbered 11, after V lost 5 bases and J lost 7 bases. In DNA, the CDR3 is TGTGCCAGCAGCACCGTGGGCGGGAGGGCCGGCGGGGAGCTGTTTTTT. Protein sequence: CASSTVGGRAGGELFF.

The chain carries TRBV20-1 and TRBJ2-3; D gene ambiguous. CDR1 and CDR2 (germline): DFQATT, SNEGSKA (reference sequence). Trimming shortened V by 4 bases and J by 3 bases, and 5 bases separated the two germline ends. This CDR3 contains 11 residues. The CDR3 nucleotides are TGCAGTGCTAAAAGGACAGATACGCAGTATTTT. It translates to CSAKRTDTQYF.

This clone turned up a few times. The J gene is TRBJ1-2, the V gene TRBV10-2; D not resolved. The V and J ends lost 0 bases and 6 bases respectively, with 5 bases between them. CDR3 size: 12 residues. Germline V gene data show CDR1 as WSHSY and CDR2 as SAAADI. CDR3 amino acids: CASSESGDGYTF. The CDR3 coding sequence is TGCGCCAGCAGTGAGTCGGGAGATGGCTACACCTTC.

This chain uses TRBV19 with TRBJ1-5; D is ambiguous. The CDR3 has 14 amino acids. V was clipped by 0 bases and J by 6 bases, with 9 bases between them. Germline CDR1 and CDR2: LNHDA and SQIVND (reference sequence). CDR3 amino acids: CASSIDRNTQPQHF. The DNA for the CDR3 is TGTGCCAGTAGTATAGACAGGAACACTCAGCCCCAGCATTTT. Based on the CDR3 plus reference TRBV19 and TRBJ1-5, the full variable domain is DGGITQSPKYLFRKEGQNVTLSCEQNLNHDAMYWYRQDPGQGLRLIYYSQIVNDFQKGDIAEGYSVSREKKESFPLTVTSAQKNPTAFYLCASSIDRNTQPQHFGDGTRLSIL.

The CDR3 region is CATSTLKTLNTGELFF. The CDR3 nucleotides are TGTGCCACCAGCACCCTGAAGACTCTGAACACCGGGGAGCTGTTTTTT. The chain recombines TRBV24-1 with TRBJ2-2, with D uncertain. The ends were cut back, 7 bases at V and 1 base at J, with 15 bases in the middle. The CDR3 extends over 16 amino acids. Per the germline V gene, CDR1 is KGHDR and CDR2 is SFDVKD.

The rearrangement uses TRBV10-3 and TRBJ2-3, with D perhaps matching TRBD1 (5 bases). Germline CDR1 reads ENHRY; CDR2 reads SYGVKD. With 4 bases removed from V and 4 bases from J, the gap between germline ends came to 6 bases. The CDR3 consists of 12 residues. The CDR3 loop reads CAISGQSDTQYF. CDR3 nucleotides: TGTGCCATCAGTGGACAGTCAGATACGCAGTATTTT.

V gene TRBV4-2 combines with J gene TRBJ2-7; tentative D call: TRBD2 (6 bases). The CDR3 is 15 residues long. CDR1 and CDR2 from the germline V gene are LGHNA and YNFKEQ. V was pared by 3 bases and J by 0 bases, with 12 bases between. The CDR3 DNA follows: TGTGCCAGCAGCCAGAGTTCCGGGAGCTCCTACGAGCAGTACTTC. Protein product: CASSQSSGSSYEQYF.

This chain links TRBV7-2 with TRBJ2-1; 7 bases align to TRBD2. This CDR3 region has 15 residues. Losses at the gene ends were 4 bases for V and 9 bases for J; bases not matched to a gene: 12. From germline, CDR1 is SGHTA and CDR2 FQGNSA. This CDR3 is CASSSRSAGFGEQFF. CDR3 in DNA: TGTGCCAGCAGCTCTAGGTCAGCGGGATTCGGTGAGCAGTTCTTC.

The gene calls are TRBV27 and TRBJ1-1; D is uncertain. Trimming stripped 2 bases from V and 5 bases from J, with 9 bases between. This CDR3 has 13 residues. Per germline, CDR1 MNHEY and CDR2 SMNVEV (reference sequence). The CDR3 region has the DNA TGTGCCAGCAGTTTACGGGGTCTTACTGAAGCTTTCTTT. Translation: CASSLRGLTEAFF.

This rearrangement joins TRBV5-1 to TRBJ2-5, with 12 nucleotides matching TRBD2. Germline CDR1 SGHRS, CDR2 YFSETQ. The CDR3 has 16 residues. J was trimmed by 4 bases and V by 3 bases; bases with no gene match: 7. The CDR3 spells CASSWPTSGSVETQYF. The DNA for the CDR3 is TGCGCCAGCAGCTGGCCGACTAGCGGGAGTGTAGAGACCCAGTACTTC.

V usage is TRBV14 and J usage is TRBJ2-5; TRBD2 is a possible D gene (5 bases). Germline loops: CDR1 SGHDN, CDR2 FVKESK. This CDR3 comprises 13 residues. Deletions cut 4 bases from V and 7 bases from J, with 13 bases between. The CDR3 DNA reads TGTGCCAGCAGCCTCGAACTAGGCGGGACCCAGTACTTC. It specifies CASSLELGGTQYF. Using reference TRBV14 and TRBJ2-5 for the parts outside the CDR3, the full variable domain is EAGVTQFPSHSVIEKGQTVTLRCDPISGHDNLYWYRRVMGKEIKFLLHFVKESKQDESGMPNNRFLAERTGGTYSTLKVQPAELEDSGVYFCASSLELGGTQYFGPGTRLLVL.

This clone was counted once. The rearrangement joins TRBV9 to TRBJ2-3, with TRBD2 identical over 8 bases. With V trimmed by 3 bases and J by 3 bases, 6 bases remained unmatched. The germline V gene has CDR1 SGDLS and CDR2 YYNGEE. The CDR3 consists of 15 residues. CDR3 in amino acids: CASSAGLVSTDTQYF. The CDR3, as DNA: TGTGCCAGCAGCGCGGGACTAGTTAGTACAGATACGCAGTATTTT.

The J gene is TRBJ1-6, the V gene TRBV6-4, with D hard to call. Trimming left V 4 bases short and J 7 bases short, with 17 bases between. The germline CDR1 and CDR2 sequences are MRHNA and SNTAGT. The CDR3 runs 16 residues. The CDR3 spells CASSAGERVGNSPLHF. DNA for the CDR3: TGTGCCAGCAGTGCCGGGGAGAGGGTGGGCAATTCACCCCTCCACTTT.

The J gene is TRBJ1-2, the V gene TRBV20-1, with D unclear. The germline V and J ends were trimmed by 3 bases and 2 bases, with 7 bases remaining between them. Germline assignment: CDR1 DFQATT and CDR2 SNEGSKA (reference sequence). The CDR3 extends over 12 amino acids. The CDR3 region is CSASQNNYGYTF. CDR3 DNA: TGCAGTGCTAGTCAGAACAACTATGGCTACACCTTC.

The chain has TRBV27 and TRBJ2-1; no definite D call. The germline V gene has CDR1 MNHEY and CDR2 SMNVEV (reference sequence). The CDR3 runs 15 residues. V gave up 6 bases and J gave up 2 bases, with 14 bases separating them. As DNA, the CDR3 is TGTGCCAGCAGGGTTTACGGGTCTCCCTACAATGAGCAGTTCTTC. Amino acids: CASRVYGSPYNEQFF.

CDR3 amino acids: CASTWTGEAFF. The CDR3 DNA reads TGTGCCAGCACTTGGACAGGGGAAGCTTTCTTT. V usage is TRBV28 and J usage is TRBJ1-1; TRBD1 agrees at 8 bases. The J segment lost 8 bases and the V segment lost 7 bases, leaving 3 bases of the junction unmatched. Germline assignment: CDR1 MDHEN and CDR2 SYDVKM. This CDR3 comprises 11 residues.

V usage is TRBV19 and J usage is TRBJ2-7; 10 bases are a match to TRBD1. J lost 5 bases, V lost 4 bases, and 11 bases had no gene match. Per the germline V gene, CDR1 is LNHDA and CDR2 is SQIVND (reference sequence). CDR3 length: 16 residues. The CDR3 is CASSTLPGQGNHEQYF. The CDR3 DNA reads TGTGCCAGTAGTACTCTCCCGGGACAGGGGAACCACGAGCAGTACTTC.

This clone was observed a handful of times. V usage is TRBV7-8 and J usage is TRBJ1-5; D unresolved. From germline, CDR1 is SGHVS and CDR2 FQNEAQ. Trimming left V 5 bases short and J 4 bases short, with 18 bases between. This CDR3 comprises 16 residues. The CDR3, as DNA: TGTGCCAGCAGCAAAACCCGACGGACCCCAAATCAGCCCCAGCATTTT. It codes for CASSKTRRTPNQPQHF.

The chain links TRBV28 to TRBJ1-1; D call uncertain. Trimming cost V 6 bases and J 7 bases, with 18 bases left between them. Germline-derived CDR1 and CDR2 are MDHEN and SYDVKM. CDR3 length: 14 residues. CDR3 sequence (DNA): TGTGCCAGCAGCCCCTTGGGGAGATCGGATGAAGCTTTCTTT. Amino acid sequence: CASSPLGRSDEAFF.

This clone was observed a single time. The DNA for the CDR3 is TGTGCCAGCAGCCTCCCCATAACCGGGGAGCTGTTTTTT. Translated, it gives CASSLPITGELFF. The chain uses TRBV28 and TRBJ2-2; D is ambiguous. CDR1 is MDHEN and CDR2 is SYDVKM in the germline V gene. Between the trimmed V and J ends, which lost 6 bases and 5 bases, there was a span of 10 bases. The CDR3 sequence is 13 residues long.

The chain couples TRBV6-5 to TRBJ1-3; D uncertain. Trimming left V 2 bases short and J 0 bases short, with 5 bases between. The CDR3 is 14 amino acids. Germline V gene data show CDR1 as MNHEY and CDR2 as SVGAGI. The CDR3 loop is CASSYGRSGNTIYF. CDR3 sequence (DNA): TGTGCCAGCAGTTACGGACGCTCTGGAAACACCATATATTTT.